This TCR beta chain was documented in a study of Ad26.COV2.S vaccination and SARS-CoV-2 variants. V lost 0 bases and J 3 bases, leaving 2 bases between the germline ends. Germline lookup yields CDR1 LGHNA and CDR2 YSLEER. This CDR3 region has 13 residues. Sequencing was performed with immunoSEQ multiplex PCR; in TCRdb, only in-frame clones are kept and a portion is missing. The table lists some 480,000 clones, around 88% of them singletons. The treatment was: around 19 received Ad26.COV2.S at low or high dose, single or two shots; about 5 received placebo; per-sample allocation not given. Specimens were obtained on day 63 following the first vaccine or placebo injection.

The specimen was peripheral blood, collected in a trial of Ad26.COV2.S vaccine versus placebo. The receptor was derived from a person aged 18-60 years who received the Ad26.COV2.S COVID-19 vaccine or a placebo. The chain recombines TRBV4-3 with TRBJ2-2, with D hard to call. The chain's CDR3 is CASSQEYTGELFF. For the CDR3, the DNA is TGCGCCAGCAGCCAAGAGTACACCGGGGAGCTGTTTTTT.